This is a list of T cell receptor beta chains from one sample in a study of blood T cell repertoires in COVID-19. Clones were sequenced by immunoSEQ multiplex PCR, and TCRdb holds only the in-frame ones, with some missing. The sample contains approximately 240,000 clones, 83% of which appear only once. Specimen: peripheral blood. These receptors came from a human donor in a cohort sampled during active COVID-19. The CDR3 runs from the conserved cysteine through the conserved F or W. D genes are given only for firm matches. Clone size is given for some rows only: seen once, a few or many times, or a class if the clone is expanded.

CDR3 DNA	CDR3 protein	clone size	V gene	J gene	D gene
TGCGCCAGCAGCTATCAGGACGAGCAGTACTTC	CASSYQDEQYF	NA	TRBV5-1	TRBJ2-7	NA
TGTGCCAGCAGCCAAGCGGGACTAGCGGGAGCCGGGACCGGGGAGCTGTTTTTT	CASSQAGLAGAGTGELFF	NA	TRBV3-1/TRBV3-2	TRBJ2-2	TRBD2
TGTGCCAGCTCACCACGCCGAGGGACAGGGGAAGAGACCCAGTACTTC	CASSPRRGTGEETQYF	NA	TRBV18	TRBJ2-5	TRBD1
TGTGCCAGCAGCCAAAAGCGGACAGGGGGCAGCTATGGCTACACCTTC	CASSQKRTGGSYGYTF	few	TRBV3-1/TRBV3-2	TRBJ1-2	TRBD1
TGTGCCAGCAGTTTGACAGGCGGAAATCAGCCCCAGCATTTT	CASSLTGGNQPQHF	few	TRBV27	TRBJ1-5	NA
TGTGCCAGCAGTGAGGAGGGAGTAGCGGGGTACAATGAGCAGTTCTTC	CASSEEGVAGYNEQFF	NA	TRBV6-4	TRBJ2-1	TRBD2
TGTGCCAGCAGCCAATCCATCCTGGGGCGGTTGGTTATCAAGCCCCAGCATTTT	CASSQSILGRLVIKPQHF	NA	TRBV7-2	TRBJ1-5	NA
TGTGCCAGCAGTTTCACAGGGGCCGACGAGCAGTACTTC	CASSFTGADEQYF	NA	TRBV27	TRBJ2-7	TRBD1
TGTGCCGCTGGGGGGTTCGGTGAAAAACTGTTTTTT	CAAGGFGEKLFF	NA	TRBV24-1	TRBJ1-4	NA
TGTGCCAGCAGCTTGGCCGGGTTAGGTGAGACCCAGTACTTC	CASSLAGLGETQYF	NA	TRBV5-5	TRBJ2-5	NA
TGTGCCAGCAGTTTATTTCAGCCCGCAGGGGTTGGGGGCCACGGGGAGCTGTTTTTT	CASSLFQPAGVGGHGELFF	NA	TRBV27	TRBJ2-2	NA
TGCGCCAGCAGCTTGGAGACAGGGGGTATCGGGGAGCTGTTTTTT	CASSLETGGIGELFF	NA	TRBV5-1	TRBJ2-2	TRBD1
TGTGCCAGCAGTCCCCGGGAAGAGCAGTTCTTC	CASSPREEQFF	NA	TRBV28	TRBJ2-1	NA
TGCAGCGTGGATACAGGGGGCCGTGGGGACATTCAGTACTTC	CSVDTGGRGDIQYF	NA	TRBV29-1	TRBJ2-4	TRBD1
TGCGCCAGCATCTCGATGACAGGCAGTGGGAACACTGAAGCTTTCTTT	CASISMTGSGNTEAFF	NA	TRBV5-1	TRBJ1-1	NA
TGTGCCAGCTCACCGCGGGCACAGGGTACGTTCTCTTATGGCTACACCTTC	CASSPRAQGTFSYGYTF	once	TRBV18	TRBJ1-2	NA
TGTGCCAGCAGCGCTAGCGGGGGGGCTACAGATACGCAGTATTTT	CASSASGGATDTQYF	NA	TRBV6-4	TRBJ2-3	TRBD2
TGTGCCAGCAGGGGAACCAGGGAAGGGATCACTGAAGCTTTCTTT	CASRGTREGITEAFF	NA	TRBV28	TRBJ1-1	NA
TGTGCCAGCAGCGTACAAGGGACTAGCGGGAGAGCCAATGAGCAGTTCTTC	CASSVQGTSGRANEQFF	once	TRBV11-2	TRBJ2-1	TRBD2
TGTGCCAGCAGCCCTCGGACAGTTCTTTATAACTATGGCTACACCTTC	CASSPRTVLYNYGYTF	NA	TRBV7-2	TRBJ1-2	NA
TGCGCCAGCAGCGTGGACGGGACAACATATGAAAAACTGTTTTTT	CASSVDGTTYEKLFF	NA	TRBV5-1	TRBJ1-4	NA
TGTGCCAGCAGCTCAAACATGGGGGCCTCTGGGGCCAACGTCCTGACTTTC	CASSSNMGASGANVLTF	NA	TRBV5-4	TRBJ2-6	NA
TGTGCCAGTAGTCATCCCTCGAGGGCGGCAGCTGGAAACACCATATATTTT	CASSHPSRAAAGNTIYF	once	TRBV19	TRBJ1-3	NA
TGCAGCGGACGCCGTGGAGCGAACACTGAAGCTTTCTTT	CSGRRGANTEAFF	NA	TRBV29-1	TRBJ1-1	NA
TGTGCCACCAGTGATCCAGGACTAGCGGGAGTTCGTTACAATGAGCAGTTCTTC	CATSDPGLAGVRYNEQFF	NA	TRBV24-1	TRBJ2-1	TRBD2
TGCGCCAGCAGAAGGTCGGGAGAGACCCAGTACTTC	CASRRSGETQYF	once	TRBV10-2	TRBJ2-5	NA
TGTGCCAGCCGCGGGGGCAGTTTGAACACTGAAGCTTTCTTT	CASRGGSLNTEAFF	NA	TRBV27	TRBJ1-1	NA
TGTGCCAGCAGCTTACCCGGGACAGGATCCTACAATGAGCAGTTCTTC	CASSLPGTGSYNEQFF	NA	TRBV7-3	TRBJ2-1	TRBD1
TGTGCCAGCAGCCTCCCCGACACGAGCTCCTACGAGCAGTACTTC	CASSLPDTSSYEQYF	NA	TRBV28	TRBJ2-7	NA
TGTGCCAGCAGCTTGGGGGCGGGAGACACAGATACGCAGTATTTT	CASSLGAGDTDTQYF	once	TRBV7-9	TRBJ2-3	NA
TGTGCCAGCAGTTTTCAACAGGGTCGAAGCAATCAGCCCCAGCATTTT	CASSFQQGRSNQPQHF	NA	TRBV28	TRBJ1-5	NA
TGCGCCAGCAGCCAAGAGTGGGGCCAGCCCCAGCATTTT	CASSQEWGQPQHF	once	TRBV4-1	TRBJ1-5	NA
TGTGCCACCAGCAGAGATGCGGGGTCCTACAATGAGCAGTTCTTC	CATSRDAGSYNEQFF	NA	TRBV15	TRBJ2-1	NA
TGTGCCTGGACGGTAACCACAGATACGCAGTATTTT	CAWTVTTDTQYF	NA	TRBV30	TRBJ2-3	NA
TGTGCCAGCAGCTCCGGGACAGGGGGACGGTACGAGCAGTACTTC	CASSSGTGGRYEQYF	few	TRBV9	TRBJ2-7	TRBD1
TGTGCCAGCAGCTTGATGGGCGGGGGGGCCGGTGAGACCCAGTACTTC	CASSLMGGGAGETQYF	NA	TRBV7-3	TRBJ2-5	TRBD2
TGTGCCAGCTCACCACGGGTGGGAGACAACGATGAGCAGTTCTTC	CASSPRVGDNDEQFF	NA	TRBV18	TRBJ2-1	NA
TGTGCCAGCAGCTCGGACAGGGAAGAAAAACTGTTTTTT	CASSSDREEKLFF	NA	TRBV5-5	TRBJ1-4	TRBD1
TGTGCCAGCAGCCTGAGGGCTAGCGGGGAGGCAGATACGCAGTATTTT	CASSLRASGEADTQYF	NA	TRBV7-9	TRBJ2-3	TRBD2
TGCGCCAGCAGCCCTGGACAGGGGGCAAATTCACCCCTCCACTTT	CASSPGQGANSPLHF	once	TRBV5-1	TRBJ1-6	TRBD1
TGTGCCAGCTCATCGGGACAGGGGGCGACTAATGAAAAACTGTTTTTT	CASSSGQGATNEKLFF	once	TRBV18	TRBJ1-4	TRBD1
TGCGCCAGCAGCTTGGAGTATGGGACAGGGAAGACCCAGTACTTC	CASSLEYGTGKTQYF	many	TRBV5-1	TRBJ2-5	TRBD1
TGTGCCAGCTCCCCCTCTGGCGGGGGGGAAGATACGCAGTATTTT	CASSPSGGGEDTQYF	NA	TRBV6-4	TRBJ2-3	TRBD2
TGTGCCAGCATCTCGGGACTAGCGGGACTACCACAAGAGACCCAGTACTTC	CASISGLAGLPQETQYF	NA	TRBV7-2	TRBJ2-5	TRBD2
TGCAGCGCGCGGACTAGCGGGGTCGGGGAGCTGTTTTTT	CSARTSGVGELFF	once	TRBV29-1	TRBJ2-2	TRBD2
TGTGCCAGCAGCACCAGCGGGATACGCACAGATACGCAGTATTTT	CASSTSGIRTDTQYF	NA	TRBV7-2	TRBJ2-3	TRBD2
TGTGCCAGCAGCCCAGGGACAGGGAACTTAGCCAAAAACATTCAGTACTTC	CASSPGTGNLAKNIQYF	NA	TRBV5-5	TRBJ2-4	TRBD1
TGCAGTGCTAGTCAGGGGCGCGGAGATTCACCCCTCCACTTT	CSASQGRGDSPLHF	many	TRBV20-1	TRBJ1-6	NA
TGTGCCAGCAGCCAAGGGACTAGCGGGAAGTTCACAGATACGCAGTATTTT	CASSQGTSGKFTDTQYF	NA	TRBV3-1/TRBV3-2	TRBJ2-3	TRBD2
TGTGCCAGCAGCTTAACACAGGGGGCGATTGGCTACACCTTC	CASSLTQGAIGYTF	once	TRBV11-2	TRBJ1-2	TRBD1
TGTGCCAGCAGCTTAGTTGCAGAATATGGCTACACCTTC	CASSLVAEYGYTF	NA	TRBV7-8	TRBJ1-2	NA
TGTGCCAGCAGCCGGACACGACACACAGATATCACGACTCGGTATTTT	CASSRTRHTDITTRYF	NA	TRBV5-4	TRBJ2-3	NA
TGTGCCAGCAGTAGAGGACAGGGGAAGGTCGGGGAGCTGTTTTTT	CASSRGQGKVGELFF	few	TRBV28	TRBJ2-2	TRBD1
TGTGCCAGCAGGGGACAGACCCCCTACGAGCAGTACTTC	CASRGQTPYEQYF	few	TRBV2	TRBJ2-7	TRBD1
TGTGCCGTCCTAGTCATATTTTCATCCCTCCACTTT	CAVLVIFSSLHF	NA	TRBV21-1	TRBJ1-6	NA
TGTGCCAGCAGCCATAAGCGGGCCTTTACGGTAGAGACCCAGTACTTC	CASSHKRAFTVETQYF	NA	TRBV11-2	TRBJ2-5	NA
TGTGCCACCAGTGATTATCGGGGCTACACCTTC	CATSDYRGYTF	once	TRBV24-1	TRBJ1-2	NA
TGTGCCAGCAGCATAGCAGGGAGGACTAATGAAAAACTGTTTTTT	CASSIAGRTNEKLFF	NA	TRBV9	TRBJ1-4	NA
TGTGCTAGCAGCTTATCGGGACAGACACAAGAGACCCAGTACTTC	CASSLSGQTQETQYF	NA	TRBV7-7	TRBJ2-5	TRBD1